The following is a T cell receptor beta chain sequence with its context. This sample is part of a study of blood T cell repertoires in COVID-19. The data were produced by immunoSEQ multiplex PCR, yet TCRdb's version contains in-frame clones alone and is incomplete. The table records around 230,000 clones, 87% of them present only once. Per germline, CDR1 LNHDA and CDR2 SQIVND (reference sequence). V was clipped by 7 bases and J by 4 bases, with 19 bases between them. The CDR3 runs 15 residues. Sequenced sample: peripheral blood. This chain connects TRBV19 to TRBJ1-2; D perhaps matches TRBD1 (6 bases). The origin of this receptor is a man aged 60 to 69 who had recovered from COVID-19. The CDR3 loop reads CASTNYRAGAYGYTF. The CDR3 DNA is TGTGCCAGTACCAATTACAGGGCGGGGGCCTATGGCTACACCTTC.